These 19 T cell receptor beta chains were all obtained from the same sample, sequenced in a study of tumor and adjacent non-tumor tissue in lung cancer (dated by TCRdb to the late 2010s). The library was produced with multiplex PCR. TCRdb shows the sequencer as Illumina HiSeq 2500. TCRbeta libraries were built by three rounds of nested PCR using primers (Table S4), following protocols modified from ARM-PCR. Using fastp trimming at Q25 and MiXCR clonotype assembly, TCRdb reanalyzed the public sequencing data and kept in-frame beta chains. Rows matching on CDR3 protein sequence are summarized as one entry with the most common DNA and genes. This sample holds around 140,000 distinct CDR3 sequences; roughly 70% were observed only once. About 20% of the sample rests with the top ten. RNA was isolated from bulk, unsorted tissue, and RNA quality was assessed with a NanoDrop ND-1000 and an Agilent 2100. Sequencing was carried out using lung tumor tissue. These receptors came from a man in his 60s with small cell lung cancer.

To note about this clonotype: Given a much more abundant clone one base away, this may be a read error. This chain links TRBV20-1 with TRBJ1-2; TRBD1 is a possible D gene (5 bases). The CDR3 is made up of 13 amino acids. From germline, CDR1 is DFQATT and CDR2 SNEGSKA (reference sequence). The CDR3 DNA is TGCAATGCTACTACAGGTGGTCGCTATGGCTACACCTTC. It yields the protein CNATTGGRYGYTF.

As regards this clonotype: One end of the junction is discordant with germline, which a read error may explain. The genes are TRBV29-1 and TRBJ2-5; the D is unclear. This CDR3 has 14 amino acids. Germline values: CDR1 SQVTM, CDR2 ANQGSEA. CDR3 coding DNA: TGCAGCGCTGTAGCCTCTAGGGCCCAAGAGACCCAGTATTTC. Translated, it gives CSAVASRAQETQYF.

Turning to this clonotype: A single base separates this from a much larger clone, so it may be a read error. The genes are TRBV4-2 and TRBJ1-4; D gene unclear. V dropped 1 base and J dropped 7 bases, with 10 bases sitting between them. Germline V gene sequence: CDR1 LGHNA, CDR2 YNFKEQ. The CDR3 has 14 amino acids. CDR3 residues: CASSQVELTEKLFF. CDR3 bases: TGTGCCAGCAGCCAAGTTGAGTTAACTGAAAAACTGTTTTTT.

A word on this clonotype: An end of the junction does not agree with germline; a read error may underlie this. The genes are TRBV24-1 and TRBJ2-5, with D unclear. The CDR3 sequence is 13 residues long. The germline V gene encodes CDR1 KGHDR and CDR2 SFDVKD. CDR3 nucleotides: TGTGTCACCAGTGTCAGACCTGAAGAGACCCAGTATTTC. Amino acids: CVTSVRPEETQYF.

On this clonotype itself: At one of its ends the junction is not consistent with the germline gene, which may arise from a read error. The chain's CDR3 is CSAPGLAREIQYF. CDR3 nucleotides: TGCAGTGCTCCGGGACTAGCTAGGGAGATCCAGTACTTC. The chain carries TRBV20-1 and TRBJ2-5; 9 bases map to TRBD2. Germline V CDR1 and CDR2: DFQATT, SNEGSKA (reference sequence). The CDR3 is made up of 13 amino acids.

Comment on this clonotype: A much larger clone lies one base from this, so it may be a read error. In this CDR3 the conserved last residue, phenylalanine or tryptophan, is missing, so a read error is likely. The chain combines TRBV4-2 with TRBJ2-1, with a tentative D call TRBD2 (7 bases). Trimming pared 0 bases from V and 8 bases from J, leaving 20 bases between. Per germline, CDR1 LGHNA and CDR2 YNFKEQ. This CDR3 is 17 amino acids long. CDR3 loop: CASSQDPGGGRGYEQFI. The DNA for the CDR3 is TGTGCCAGCAGCCAAGATCCGGGTGGTGGGAGGGGGTATGAGCAGTTCATC.

This chain connects TRBV29-1 to TRBJ2-2; no firm D call. V lost 7 bases, J lost 1 base, and 16 bases lay in between. The V gene's germline CDR1 is SQVTM and CDR2 ANQGSEA. This CDR3 spans 15 amino acids. CDR3 DNA: TGCAGCGCCGCAGTGGGGTCGATGAACACCGGGGAGCTGTTTTTT. Amino acids: CSAAVGSMNTGELFF.

With regard to this clonotype: Just one base apart from a much larger clone, this may be a read error. The chain combines TRBV5-1 with TRBJ1-5; D unresolved. Trimming took 2 bases from V and 7 from J, leaving 10 bases between them. This CDR3 is built from 13 residues. Germline lookup yields CDR1 SGHRS and CDR2 YFSETQ. CDR3 protein: CASSFGVNQPQHF. CDR3 bases: TGCGCCAGCAGCTTTGGGGTGAACCAGCCCCAGCATTTT.

Points on this clonotype: Relative to the germline gene, one junction end is altered; a read error may explain this. This chain links TRBV11-2 with TRBJ2-3, with TRBD2 matching over 9 bases. The germline V gene has CDR1 SGHAT and CDR2 FQNNGV. This CDR3 comprises 16 residues. CDR3 amino acids: CASNLGSGSRTDTQYF. The CDR3 DNA reads TGTGCCAGCAACTTAGGTAGCGGGAGTAGGACAGATACACAGTATTTT.

A few counts support this clonotype. This chain uses TRBV20-1 with TRBJ1-4, with 7 bases that match TRBD1. CDR3 size: 15 residues. Per the germline V gene, CDR1 is DFQATT and CDR2 is SNEGSKA (reference sequence). V trimming: 8 bases; J trimming: 6 bases; junction bases outside the gene matches: 15. The CDR3 is CSRLPGQRGYEKLFF. Here the CDR3 DNA reads TGCAGTCGACTTCCGGGACAGCGGGGGTATGAAAAACTGTTTTTT.

On this clonotype itself: At one end, the junction sequence differs from germline, possibly due to a read error. The CDR3 is CSTLGDGDGYTF. As DNA, the CDR3 is TGCAGCACCCTAGGCGATGGGGATGGCTACACTTTC. The chain joins TRBV29-1 to TRBJ1-2; D gene ambiguous. The length of the CDR3 is 12 residues. Germline V gene data show CDR1 as SQVTM and CDR2 as ANQGSEA.

Details on this clonotype: One end of the junction does not line up with germline, which may come from a read error. The genes are TRBV20-1 and TRBJ2-1; tentatively, D is TRBD1 or TRBD2 (5 bases each). The CDR3 covers 15 residues. Germline V CDR1 and CDR2: DFQATT, SNEGSKA (reference sequence). This CDR3 reads CSARELTGRGNEHFF. The CDR3 nucleotides are TGCAGTGCTAGAGAACTAACGGGACGAGGCAATGAGCACTTCTTC.

This chain uses TRBV10-3 with TRBJ1-5; D is ambiguous. This CDR3 comprises 14 residues. The germline V gene has CDR1 ENHRY and CDR2 SYGVKD. V was clipped by 2 bases and J by 0 bases, with 5 bases between them. The CDR3 spells CAISERGSNQPQHF. CDR3 in DNA: TGTGCCATCAGTGAGCGGGGTAGCAATCAGCCCCAGCATTTT.

This clonotype was detected once. At one boundary the junction diverges from the germline segment, which might be a read error. The chain couples TRBV4-1 to TRBJ2-7, with D maybe TRBD2 (5 bases). CDR1 and CDR2 from the germline V gene are MGHRA and YSYEKL. This CDR3 region has 14 residues. In DNA form, the CDR3 reads TGCGCTAGCAGCCCAGCGGAGACCTCCTACGAGCAGTACTTC. The encoded protein is CASSPAETSYEQYF.

The sample holds one count of this clonotype. The genes are TRBV12-3 or TRBV12-4 and TRBJ2-1; TRBD2 matches 8 bases. The length of the CDR3 is 16 residues. The trim removed 5 bases at V and 9 bases at J, leaving 15 bases unmatched. In nucleotides, the CDR3 is TGTGCCAGCAGTCGTGGGCCTAGCGGGTTCCAACCTGAGCAGTTCTTC. It translates to CASSRGPSGFQPEQFF.

As regards this clonotype: One end of the junction varies from germline; a read error may be responsible. V and J are TRBV11-2 and TRBJ2-1; D is unresolved. In germline, CDR1 is SGHAT, CDR2 FQNNGV. CDR3 length equals 15 residues. The CDR3 is CASSLVLALYNEKFF. The CDR3 bases are TGTGCCAGCAGCCTCGTGTTAGCCCTTTACAATGAGAAGTTCTTC.

This chain uses TRBV6-6 with TRBJ2-3, with D perhaps assigned TRBD1 or TRBD2 (5 bases each). The V gene lost 7 bases and the J gene lost 7 bases, with 15 bases spanning the gap. Germline lookup yields CDR1 MNHNY and CDR2 SVGAGI (reference sequence). This CDR3 has 13 residues. The CDR3 region is CASKRRGVNTQYF. The CDR3 coding sequence is TGTGCCAGCAAAAGAAGGGGAGTGAATACGCAGTATTTT.

This clonotype appeared many times. The chain links TRBV6-6 to TRBJ2-1, with TRBD1 matching over 7 bases. Losses at the gene ends were 7 bases for V and 10 bases for J; bases not matched to a gene: 10. This CDR3 comprises 13 residues. Germline values: CDR1 MNHNY, CDR2 SVGAGI (reference sequence). As DNA, the CDR3 is TGTGCCAGCAAGGAGAGACAGGGCTACGAGCAGTTCTTC. It yields the protein CASKERQGYEQFF.

This clonotype was seen ten or more times. The rearrangement links TRBV6-6 to TRBJ2-2, with 10 bases aligning to TRBD2. The CDR3 length is 14 residues. Germline trimming cut 8 bases from V and 1 base from J; bases unmatched to any gene: 1. Germline V CDR1 and CDR2: MNHNY, SVGAGI (reference sequence). The CDR3 is CASRTSGNTGELFF. The DNA of the CDR3 is TGTGCCAGCCGGACTAGCGGGAACACCGGGGAGCTGTTTTTT.